These 25 T cell receptor beta chains were sequenced from one sample in a study of Graves' ophthalmopathy and Graves' hyperthyroidism (dated 2018 in TCRdb). The sequencer was an Illumina HiSeq 2000. For repertoire sequencing, the TCR beta CDR3 regions were amplified from RNA transcripts. A first-round RT-PCR used HTBI primers with the Qiagen OneStep RT-PCR kit, followed by a second-round multiplex PCR, size selection and purification. TCRdb trimmed public reads at Q25 via fastp, called clones via MiXCR and kept in-frame beta chains. Identical CDR3 proteins give one entry, which carries the most common genes and DNA. This sample comprises fewer than 350,000 distinct CDR3 sequences, about a sixth of them detected only once. In total, the top ten clones hold 12% of the sample. Sample: peripheral blood. The receptors were sampled from an adult man with Graves' ophthalmopathy.

This clonotype appeared many times. The chain combines TRBV12-3 or TRBV12-4 with TRBJ2-4; tentative D call: TRBD1 (6 bases). V lost 2 bases to trimming and J lost 9 bases, with 14 bases between them. The length of the CDR3 is 14 residues. DNA for the CDR3: TGTGCCAGCAGTTTACTGGGGGCGAGCGGCATTCAGTACTTC. Amino acids: CASSLLGASGIQYF.

This clonotype has at least ten counts. The chain carries TRBV5-1 and TRBJ2-7; 12 nucleotides line up with TRBD1. The J segment lost 4 bases and the V segment lost 1 base, leaving 6 bases of the junction unmatched. This CDR3 region has 16 residues. Germline lookup yields CDR1 SGHRS and CDR2 YFSETQ. The CDR3 is CASSLSGTGGKYEQYF. CDR3 nucleotides: TGCGCCAGCAGCTTGTCCGGGACAGGGGGCAAGTACGAGCAGTACTTC.

This clonotype was counted a few times. Since a much larger clone is just one base distant, this may be a read error. This chain uses TRBV2 with TRBJ2-2; D might be TRBD2 (5 bases). The CDR3 runs to 15 residues. Germline values: CDR1 SNHLY, CDR2 FYNNEI. In DNA form, the CDR3 reads TGTGCCACCAGTGTAATGGGTACTAGCACCGGGGAGCTGTTTTTT. Translation: CATSVMGTSTGELFF.

This clonotype was counted at least ten times. J is TRBJ1-3 and V is TRBV2; 8 nucleotides line up with TRBD1. The CDR3 totals 15 residues. The germline V gene has CDR1 SNHLY and CDR2 FYNNEI. V shed 5 bases, J shed 0 bases, and the junction held 3 bases outside the gene matches. CDR3 residues: CASSRQGSSGNTIYF. DNA for the CDR3: TGTGCCAGCAGTAGACAGGGGTCCTCTGGAAACACCATATATTTT.

This clonotype was detected many times. This chain connects TRBV12-3 or TRBV12-4 to TRBJ2-7, with D maybe TRBD1 (5 bases). V lost 2 bases and J lost 7, with 18 bases in between. This CDR3 region has 15 residues. CDR3 in amino acids: CASSLPAQGRIEQYF. The CDR3 DNA is TGTGCCAGCAGTTTACCAGCCCAGGGTAGGATTGAGCAGTACTTC.

This clonotype was counted at least ten times. CDR3: CASKRQRRDTEAFF. The CDR3, as DNA: TGTGCCAGCAAGCGACAGCGGAGGGACACTGAAGCTTTCTTT. The rearrangement uses TRBV6-1 and TRBJ1-1; possible D gene TRBD1, 5 bases. V lost 7 bases and J 3 bases, leaving 15 bases between the germline ends. CDR1 is MNHNS and CDR2 is SASEGT in the germline V gene. CDR3 length: 14 amino acids.

The V call is TRBV6-1, the J call TRBJ1-5; 9 bases align to TRBD1. The CDR3 contains 15 residues. With V trimmed by 5 bases and J by 3 bases, 5 bases remained unmatched. Germline-derived CDR1 and CDR2 are MNHNS and SASEGT. In DNA form, the CDR3 reads TGTGCCAGCAGTCGGGGGACAGGGAACAATCAGCCCCAGCATTTT. As protein: CASSRGTGNNQPQHF.

This clonotype was picked up many times. The chain uses TRBV20-1 and TRBJ2-2; 7 positions agree with TRBD1. With 6 bases clipped from V and 0 bases from J, the junction kept 4 bases outside the gene matches. Looked up from germline, CDR1 is DFQATT and CDR2 is SNEGSKA (reference sequence). The CDR3 sequence is 14 residues long. DNA of the CDR3: TGCAGTGCGCGACAGGGCACGAACACCGGGGAGCTGTTTTTT. Its translation: CSARQGTNTGELFF.

This clonotype has at least ten counts. This chain uses TRBV9 with TRBJ2-2; weak D call: TRBD2 (6 bases). Per the germline V gene, CDR1 is SGDLS and CDR2 is YYNGEE. Trimming cost V 5 bases and J 0 bases, with 8 bases left between them. The CDR3 loop spans 14 amino acids. The CDR3 loop reads CASRGGSNTGELFF. DNA for the CDR3: TGTGCCAGCAGGGGAGGATCGAACACCGGGGAGCTGTTTTTT.

V gene TRBV6-5 combines with J gene TRBJ2-7, with a weak D call TRBD1 (6 bases). The CDR3 totals 16 residues. CDR1 and CDR2 (germline): MNHEY, SVGAGI. Trimming pared 0 bases from V and 3 bases from J, leaving 15 bases between. The CDR3 region is CASSYSNRARFYEQYF. CDR3 nucleotide sequence: TGTGCCAGCAGTTACTCGAACAGGGCCCGATTCTACGAGCAGTACTTC.

This sequence joins TRBV12-5 and TRBJ2-7; D might be TRBD1 (5 bases). The CDR3 runs to 15 residues. Germline-derived CDR1 and CDR2 are LGHNT and FRNRAP. Trimming stripped 1 base from V and 1 base from J, with 11 bases between. DNA of the CDR3: TGTGCTAGTGGTTTGGGCCAGGGAATTTCCTACGAGCAGTACTTC. Protein: CASGLGQGISYEQYF.

This clonotype was seen many times. The gene calls are TRBV28 and TRBJ2-7, with unresolved D. The CDR3 extends over 14 amino acids. The V end lost 1 base, the J end lost 2 bases, and 9 bases lay between the germline ends. Germline lookup yields CDR1 MDHEN and CDR2 SYDVKM. In DNA form, the CDR3 reads TGTGCCAGCAGTTTATCCCCGGCCACCTACGAGCAGTACTTC. Encoded protein: CASSLSPATYEQYF.

CDR3 bases: TGTGCCAGCAGCCCCCGGGCAGGGGTTAGAGAAAAACTGTTTTTT. It is translated as CASSPRAGVREKLFF. V and J are TRBV6-1 and TRBJ1-4, with a possible D match to TRBD1 (6 bases). The V end was cut by 6 bases, the J end by 8 bases, with 19 bases between. The germline V gene encodes CDR1 MNHNS and CDR2 SASEGT. The CDR3 length is 15 residues.

This clonotype has ten or more counts. The chain uses TRBV2 and TRBJ2-2, with D perhaps matching TRBD2 (6 bases). The CDR3 length is 15 residues. Trimming left V 0 bases short and J 3 bases short, with 8 bases between. Germline V gives CDR1 SNHLY, CDR2 FYNNEI. The CDR3 reads CASSEAGGYTGELFF. In nucleotides, the CDR3 is TGTGCCAGCAGTGAAGCGGGGGGATACACCGGGGAGCTGTTTTTT.

This chain connects TRBV12-3 or TRBV12-4 to TRBJ1-5; D uncertain. V lost 7 bases to trimming and J lost 0 bases, with 10 bases between them. The CDR3 is made up of 14 amino acids. CDR3 loop: CASILIGSNQPQHF. CDR3 DNA: TGTGCCAGCATCTTGATCGGTAGCAATCAGCCCCAGCATTTT.

This clonotype was observed at least ten times. The J gene is TRBJ1-5, the V gene TRBV6-1; D not certain. This CDR3 is built from 15 residues. V was pared by 3 bases and J by 0 bases, with 9 bases between. Germline lookup yields CDR1 MNHNS and CDR2 SASEGT. Here the CDR3 reads CASSERLYSNQPQHF. In DNA form, the CDR3 reads TGTGCCAGCAGTGAGCGATTATATAGCAATCAGCCCCAGCATTTT.

The sample holds many counts of this clonotype. This rearrangement joins TRBV30 to TRBJ1-2, with 9 nucleotides matching TRBD1. V gave up 0 bases and J gave up 7 bases; unmatched junction bases: 3. Germline CDR1 reads GTSNPN; CDR2 reads SVGIG (reference sequence). The CDR3 has 13 amino acids. The DNA for the CDR3 is TGTGCCTGGAGTGTACAGGGGGCGCCTGGCTACACCTTC. This encodes CAWSVQGAPGYTF. Filled out from reference TRBV30 and TRBJ1-2, the complete variable domain reads SQTIHQWPATLVQPVGSPLSLECTVEGTSNPNLYWYRQAAGRGLQLLFYSVGIGQISSEVPQNLSASRPQDRQFILSSKKLLLSDSGFYLCAWSVQGAPGYTFGSGTRLTVV.

At least ten counts were recorded for this clonotype. The rearrangement joins TRBV20-1 to TRBJ1-2; no reliable D call. With 1 base removed from V and 0 bases from J, the gap between germline ends came to 9 bases. In germline, CDR1 is DFQATT, CDR2 SNEGSKA (reference sequence). The CDR3 covers 14 residues. The CDR3 bases are TGCAGTGCTAGAGGGCTTGGAGCTAACTATGGCTACACCTTC. Translated, it gives CSARGLGANYGYTF.

The chain combines TRBV18 with TRBJ2-2, with D perhaps matching TRBD1 (5 bases). The germline gives CDR1 KGHSH, CDR2 LQKENI. The CDR3 totals 16 residues. V dropped 3 bases and J dropped 3 bases, with 14 bases sitting between them. The CDR3 reads CASSPWPRVDTGELFF. CDR3 sequence (DNA): TGTGCCAGCTCACCGTGGCCCAGGGTTGACACCGGGGAGCTGTTTTTT.

In this sample, this clonotype turned up many times. CDR3 protein: CAGQLQGARGTGELFF. The DNA of the CDR3 is TGTGCCGGCCAATTACAGGGGGCGCGTGGCACCGGGGAGCTGTTTTTT. V usage is TRBV6-5 and J usage is TRBJ2-2; 9 bases match TRBD1. Germline-derived CDR1 and CDR2 are MNHEY and SVGAGI. J was trimmed by 4 bases and V by 11 bases; bases with no gene match: 14. The CDR3 runs 16 residues.

Many counts were recorded for this clonotype. The rearrangement uses TRBV27 and TRBJ2-7, with 9 bases fitting TRBD2. CDR1 is MNHEY, CDR2 SMNVEV, per germline (reference sequence). The CDR3 contains 15 residues. The V gene end was trimmed by 5 bases and the J gene end by 0 bases; junction bases not matched to a gene: 5. The CDR3 DNA follows: TGTGCCAGCAGTAATCGCGGGAGGGACTCCTACGAGCAGTACTTC. It yields the protein CASSNRGRDSYEQYF.

This clonotype was recorded at least ten times. J is TRBJ2-5 and V is TRBV7-2; maybe TRBD1 (5 bases). Germline loops: CDR1 SGHTA, CDR2 FQGNSA. The V gene lost 5 bases and the J gene lost 4 bases, with 17 bases spanning the gap. This CDR3 is built from 15 residues. The chain's CDR3 is CASSPGWNGPETQYF. CDR3 DNA: TGTGCCAGCAGCCCAGGGTGGAACGGCCCAGAGACCCAGTACTTC.

This clonotype was counted at least ten times. The chain is built from TRBV6-2 or TRBV6-3 and TRBJ1-1; 9 nucleotides agree with TRBD1. The CDR3 runs 14 residues. Germline CDR1 is MNHEY and CDR2 is SVGEGT. Trimming cost V 6 bases and J 3 bases; bases outside gene matches: 5. The DNA of the CDR3 is TGTGCCAGCAGGTGGACAGGGGAGTACACTGAAGCTTTCTTT. Translated, it gives CASRWTGEYTEAFF.

This clonotype showed up many times. The V call is TRBV13, the J call TRBJ1-1; D is unclear. The CDR3 loop spans 13 amino acids. CDR1 and CDR2 from the germline V gene are PRHDT and FYEKMQ (reference sequence). Trimming took 8 bases from V and 1 from J, leaving 11 bases between them. Written as DNA, the CDR3 is TGTGCCAGCTTCCTTCGAGGGAACACTGAAGCTTTCTTT. It translates to CASFLRGNTEAFF.

This chain uses TRBV6-2 or TRBV6-3 with TRBJ1-1, with 7 nucleotides matching TRBD1. Germline lookup yields CDR1 MNHEY and CDR2 SVGEGT. The length of the CDR3 is 15 residues. Trimming cost V 4 bases and J 5 bases; bases outside gene matches: 10. CDR3 DNA: TGTGCCAGCAGTTCCCGCGACAGGGTCGATACTGAAGCTTTCTTT. It translates to CASSSRDRVDTEAFF.